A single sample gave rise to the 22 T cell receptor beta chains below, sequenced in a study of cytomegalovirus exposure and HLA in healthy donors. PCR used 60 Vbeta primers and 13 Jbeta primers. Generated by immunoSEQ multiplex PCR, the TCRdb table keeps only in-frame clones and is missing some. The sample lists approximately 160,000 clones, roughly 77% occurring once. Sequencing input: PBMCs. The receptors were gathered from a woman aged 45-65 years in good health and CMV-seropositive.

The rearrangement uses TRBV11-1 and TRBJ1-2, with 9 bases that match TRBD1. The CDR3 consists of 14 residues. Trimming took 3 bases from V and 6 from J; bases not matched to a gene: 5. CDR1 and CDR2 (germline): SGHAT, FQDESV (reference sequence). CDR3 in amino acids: CASSFSTGGNGYTF. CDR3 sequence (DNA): TGTGCCAGCAGCTTTTCGACAGGGGGGAATGGCTACACCTTC.

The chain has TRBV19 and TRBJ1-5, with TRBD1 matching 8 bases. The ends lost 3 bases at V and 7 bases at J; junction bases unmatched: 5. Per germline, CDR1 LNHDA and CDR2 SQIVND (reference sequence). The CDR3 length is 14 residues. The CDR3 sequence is CASSITGGKQPQHF. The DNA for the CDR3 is TGTGCCAGTAGTATCACAGGGGGGAAACAGCCCCAGCATTTT.

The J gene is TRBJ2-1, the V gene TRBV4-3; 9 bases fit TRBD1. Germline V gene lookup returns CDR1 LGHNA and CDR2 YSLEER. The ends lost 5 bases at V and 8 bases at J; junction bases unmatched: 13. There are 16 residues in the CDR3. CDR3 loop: CASSSYRDRGSDEQFF. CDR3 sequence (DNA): TGCGCCAGCAGCTCCTACAGAGACAGGGGGTCGGATGAGCAGTTCTTC.

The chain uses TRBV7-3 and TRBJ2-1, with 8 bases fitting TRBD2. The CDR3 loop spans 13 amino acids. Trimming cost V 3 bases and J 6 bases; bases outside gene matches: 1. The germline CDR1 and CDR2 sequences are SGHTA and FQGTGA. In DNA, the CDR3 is TGTGCCAGCAGCTTGACTAGCGTCAATGAGCAGTTCTTC. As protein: CASSLTSVNEQFF.

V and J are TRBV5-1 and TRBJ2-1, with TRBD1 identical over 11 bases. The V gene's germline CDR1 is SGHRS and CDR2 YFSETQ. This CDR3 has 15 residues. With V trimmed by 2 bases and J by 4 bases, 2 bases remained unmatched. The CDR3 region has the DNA TGCGCCAGCAGCTTAGGGACAGGGGGGTACAATGAGCAGTTCTTC. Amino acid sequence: CASSLGTGGYNEQFF.

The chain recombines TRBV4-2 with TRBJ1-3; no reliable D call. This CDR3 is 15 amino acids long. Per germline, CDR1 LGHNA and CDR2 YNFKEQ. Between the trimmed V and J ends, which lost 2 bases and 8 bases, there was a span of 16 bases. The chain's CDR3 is CASSQSTTARDTIYF. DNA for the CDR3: TGTGCCAGCAGCCAATCTACAACCGCTCGGGACACCATATATTTT.

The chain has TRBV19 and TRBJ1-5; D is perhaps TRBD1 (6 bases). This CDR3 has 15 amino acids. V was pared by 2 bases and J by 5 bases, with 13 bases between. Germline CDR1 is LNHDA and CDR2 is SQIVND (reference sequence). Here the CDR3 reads CASSIWTAIHQPQHF. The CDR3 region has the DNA TGTGCCAGTAGTATATGGACAGCCATACATCAGCCCCAGCATTTT.

CDR3: CASSEIVDQPQHF. As DNA, the CDR3 is TGTGCCAGCAGTGAAATCGTTGATCAGCCCCAGCATTTT. The chain joins TRBV6-1 to TRBJ1-5; D ambiguous. V dropped 2 bases and J dropped 5 bases, with 7 bases sitting between them. The CDR3 sequence is 13 residues long. Germline V CDR1 and CDR2: MNHNS, SASEGT.

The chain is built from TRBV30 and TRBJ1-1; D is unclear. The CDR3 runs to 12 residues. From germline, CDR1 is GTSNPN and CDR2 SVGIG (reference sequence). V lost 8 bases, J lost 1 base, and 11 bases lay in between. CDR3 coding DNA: TGTGCCGGATCCCGACAGAACACTGAAGCTTTCTTT. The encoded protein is CAGSRQNTEAFF.

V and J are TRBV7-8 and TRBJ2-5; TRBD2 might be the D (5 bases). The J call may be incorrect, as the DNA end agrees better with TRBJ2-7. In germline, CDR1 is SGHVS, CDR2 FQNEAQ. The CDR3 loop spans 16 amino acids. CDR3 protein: CASSLGRGLGIYEQYF. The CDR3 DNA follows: TGTGCCAGCAGCTTAGGTCGGGGTTTGGGGATCTACGAGCAGTACTTC.

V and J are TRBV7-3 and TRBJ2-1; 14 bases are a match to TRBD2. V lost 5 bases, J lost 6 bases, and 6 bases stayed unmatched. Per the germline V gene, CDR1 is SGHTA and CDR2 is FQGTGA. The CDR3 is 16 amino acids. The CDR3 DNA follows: TGTGCCAGCAGCCTAAAGACTAGCGGGAGGGGCAATGAGCAGTTCTTC. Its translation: CASSLKTSGRGNEQFF.

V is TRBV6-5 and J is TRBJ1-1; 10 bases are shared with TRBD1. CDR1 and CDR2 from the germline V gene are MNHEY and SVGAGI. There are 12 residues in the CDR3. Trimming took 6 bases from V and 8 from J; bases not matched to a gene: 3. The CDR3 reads CASRPGQGEAFF. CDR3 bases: TGTGCCAGCAGACCGGGACAGGGGGAAGCTTTCTTT.

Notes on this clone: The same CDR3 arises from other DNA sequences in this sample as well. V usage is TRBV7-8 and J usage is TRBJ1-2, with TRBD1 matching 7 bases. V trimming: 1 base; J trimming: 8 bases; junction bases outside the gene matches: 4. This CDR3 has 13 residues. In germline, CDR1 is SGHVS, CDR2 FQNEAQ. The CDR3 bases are TGTGCCAGCAGCTTAGGGCAGGGGGGCGGCTACACCTTC. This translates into CASSLGQGGGYTF.

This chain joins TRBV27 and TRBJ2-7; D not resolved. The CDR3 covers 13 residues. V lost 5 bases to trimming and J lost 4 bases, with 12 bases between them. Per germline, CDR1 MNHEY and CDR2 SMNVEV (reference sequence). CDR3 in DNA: TGTGCCAGCAGTCCGCTCCCGGTTTACGAGCAGTACTTC. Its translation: CASSPLPVYEQYF.

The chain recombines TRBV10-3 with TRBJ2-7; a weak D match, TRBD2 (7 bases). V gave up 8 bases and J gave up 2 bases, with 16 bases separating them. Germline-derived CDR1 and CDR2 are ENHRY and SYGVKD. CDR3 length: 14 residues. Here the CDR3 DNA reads TGTGCCATCCGATGGGAGGGGGGGGCCTACGAGCAGTACTTC. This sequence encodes CAIRWEGGAYEQYF.

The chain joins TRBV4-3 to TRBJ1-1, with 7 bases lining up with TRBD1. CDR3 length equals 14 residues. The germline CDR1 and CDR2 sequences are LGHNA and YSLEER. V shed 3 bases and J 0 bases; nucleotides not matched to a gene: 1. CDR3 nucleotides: TGCGCCAGCAGCCAGGGGACAGTGAACACTGAAGCTTTCTTT. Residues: CASSQGTVNTEAFF.

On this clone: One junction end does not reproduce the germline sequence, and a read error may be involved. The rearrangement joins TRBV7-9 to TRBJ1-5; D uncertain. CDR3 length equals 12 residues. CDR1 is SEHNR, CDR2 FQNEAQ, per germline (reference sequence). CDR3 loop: CSSSSDLEPQHF. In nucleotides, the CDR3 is TGTTCCAGCAGCTCGGATCTAGAGCCCCAGCATTTT. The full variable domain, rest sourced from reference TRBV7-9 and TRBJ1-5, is DTGVSQNPRHKITKRGQNVTFRCDPISEHNRLYWYRQTLGQGPEFLTYFQNEAQLEKSRLLSDRFSAERPKGSFSTLEIQRTEQGDSAMYLCSSSSDLEPQHFGDGTRLSIL.

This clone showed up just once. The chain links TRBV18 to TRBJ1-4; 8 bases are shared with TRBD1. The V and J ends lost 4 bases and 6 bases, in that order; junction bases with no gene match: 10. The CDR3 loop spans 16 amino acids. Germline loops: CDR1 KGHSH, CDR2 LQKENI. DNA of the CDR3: TGTGCCAGCTCACGATTACCGGGACAGGAGGATGAAAAACTGTTTTTT. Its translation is CASSRLPGQEDEKLFF.

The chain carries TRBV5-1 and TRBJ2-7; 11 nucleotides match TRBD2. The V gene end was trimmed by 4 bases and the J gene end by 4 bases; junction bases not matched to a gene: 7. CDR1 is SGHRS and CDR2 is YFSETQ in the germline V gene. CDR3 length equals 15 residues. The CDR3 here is CASSPTSGSWYEQYF. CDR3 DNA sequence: TGCGCCAGCAGCCCAACTAGCGGGAGTTGGTACGAGCAGTACTTC.

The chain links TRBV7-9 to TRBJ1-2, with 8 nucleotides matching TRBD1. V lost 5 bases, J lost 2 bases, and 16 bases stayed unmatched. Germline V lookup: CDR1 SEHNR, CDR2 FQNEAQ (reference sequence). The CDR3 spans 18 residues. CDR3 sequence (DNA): TGTGCCAGCAGCCCCCACGATTCTCTCGCAGGGGGCAACTATGGCTACACCTTC. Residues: CASSPHDSLAGGNYGYTF.

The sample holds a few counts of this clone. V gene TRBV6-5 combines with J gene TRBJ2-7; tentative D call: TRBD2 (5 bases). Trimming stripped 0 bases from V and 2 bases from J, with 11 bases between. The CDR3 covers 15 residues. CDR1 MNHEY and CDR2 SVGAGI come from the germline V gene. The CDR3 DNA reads TGTGCCAGCAGTTACTCGCCGGGGAGTACCTACGAGCAGTACTTC. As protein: CASSYSPGSTYEQYF.

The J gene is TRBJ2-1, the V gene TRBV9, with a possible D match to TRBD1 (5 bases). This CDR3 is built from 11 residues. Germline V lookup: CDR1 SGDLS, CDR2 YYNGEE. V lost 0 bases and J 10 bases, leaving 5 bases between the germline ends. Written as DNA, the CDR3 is TGTGCCAGCAGCGTAGCAGGGGAGCAGTTCTTC. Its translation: CASSVAGEQFF.